This T cell receptor (beta chain) was observed in a study of T cell responses to AZD1222 COVID-19 vaccine. Trimming took 5 bases from V and 5 from J, leaving 21 bases between them. The CDR3 totals 16 residues. Germline CDR1 reads SGHVS; CDR2 reads FNYEAQ. Produced via immunoSEQ multiplex PCR; TCRdb's table is partial and in-frame only. The sample records approximately 31,000 clones, approximately 87% being singletons. Sequencing used peripheral blood, obtained 28 days after the second AZD1222 dose. The J gene is TRBJ1-2, the V gene TRBV7-6; no clear D gene. The source of this sequence is an adult who received the AZD1222 COVID-19 vaccine. CDR3 sequence: CASSHSGGEISYGYTF. CDR3 DNA: TGTGCCAGCAGCCACTCCGGCGGGGAAATCTCGTATGGCTACACCTTC.